The 12 T cell receptor beta chains below all came from one sample that was sequenced in a study of T cells expressing NK-cell markers. From the 5' RACE reads, TCRdb lists one entry per CDR3 protein and no DNA. The sample table includes about half a million distinct CDR3 sequences. The sequenced material came from blood T cells: a sorted CD56 or NKG2C T cell subset, CD4+ or CD8+ T cells, or bulk PBMC T cells (not recorded which). These receptors were collected from a woman between 45 and 60 years old in good health.

The rearrangement links TRBV6-5 to TRBJ2-2; TCRdb's D call of TRBD2 is untestable without DNA. Germline CDR1 reads MNHEY; CDR2 reads SVGAGI. CDR3 length equals 17 residues. CDR3 region: CASSYGGGLANPGELFF.

This rearrangement joins TRBV5-1 to TRBJ2-5; checking the TCRdb D call of TRBD2 is not possible without DNA. The germline CDR1 and CDR2 sequences are SGHRS and YFSETQ. This CDR3 has 15 residues. CDR3 sequence reads: CASSSRTSGVASQYF.

The V and J genes are TRBV18 and TRBJ2-5; as DNA is missing, the TRBD1 call by TCRdb cannot be tested. The germline CDR1 and CDR2 sequences are KGHSH and LQKENI. This CDR3 is built from 15 residues. The CDR3: CASSPDRGGGETQYF.

This chain connects TRBV6-6 to TRBJ2-7; TCRdb outputs TRBD1, but without DNA this stays unchecked. CDR1 MNHNY and CDR2 SVGAGI come from the germline V gene (reference sequence). The CDR3 is made up of 13 amino acids. CDR3 protein: CASRPPGVDEQYF.

The chain recombines TRBV12-5 with TRBJ2-6; TCRdb's assignment of TRBD2 cannot be checked, as there is no DNA. Germline CDR1 reads LGHNT; CDR2 reads FRNRAP. The CDR3 length is 15 residues. The CDR3: CASGLTGPGANVLTF.

The chain joins TRBV20-1 to TRBJ2-6; TCRdb's assignment of TRBD1 cannot be checked, as there is no DNA. The CDR3 contains 15 residues. Germline lookup yields CDR1 DFQATT and CDR2 SNEGSKA (reference sequence). CDR3 loop: CSARADRAGANVLTF.

The chain is built from TRBV15 and TRBJ2-2; as DNA is missing, the TRBD2 call by TCRdb cannot be tested. Germline V gene sequence: CDR1 LNHNV, CDR2 YYDKDF (reference sequence). The CDR3 covers 14 residues. The CDR3 region is CAIGALSNTGELFF.

The chain recombines TRBV10-3 with TRBJ2-2; absent DNA, TCRdb's TRBD1 call cannot be checked. Germline lookup yields CDR1 ENHRY and CDR2 SYGVKD. The CDR3 runs 13 residues. The CDR3 protein is CAIQPRRDGELFF.

The gene calls are TRBV6-6 and TRBJ2-6; TCRdb proposes TRBD1, but this gene call is untestable without DNA. The CDR3 contains 20 residues. Germline loops: CDR1 MNHNY, CDR2 SVGAGI (reference sequence). CDR3 protein: CASRDRVNLSPFAGANVLTF.

The V gene is TRBV15, the J gene TRBJ2-5; the TRBD1 assignment by TCRdb is unverifiable without DNA. This CDR3 comprises 16 residues. Germline V gene sequence: CDR1 LNHNV, CDR2 YYDKDF (reference sequence). CDR3 protein: CATSPSSAGNSETQYF.

This chain uses TRBV19 with TRBJ2-5; checking the TCRdb D call of TRBD1 is not possible without DNA. CDR1 is LNHDA and CDR2 is SQIVND in the germline V gene (reference sequence). This CDR3 is 15 amino acids long. This chain's CDR3 is CASSTLDRNQETQYF.

The chain links TRBV6-6 to TRBJ2-3; absent DNA, TCRdb's TRBD1 call cannot be checked. This CDR3 has 16 residues. Looked up from germline, CDR1 is MNHNY and CDR2 is SVGAGI (reference sequence). The CDR3 here is CASSQGTPLSTDTQYF.